Each of the 17 T cell receptor beta chains below was sequenced from the same sample in a study of blood T cell repertoires in COVID-19. The repertoire was sequenced with immunoSEQ multiplex PCR; TCRdb's copy has only in-frame clones and lacks some. Of under 250,000 clones listed, just under 85% are singletons. The sample was peripheral blood. All receptors derive from a woman aged 45-60 years with active or convalescent COVID-19.

The V call is TRBV9, the J call TRBJ2-7, with 8 bases fitting TRBD2. The germline gives CDR1 SGDLS, CDR2 YYNGEE. The CDR3 covers 14 residues. V lost 3 bases to trimming and J lost 2 bases; unmatched junction nucleotides: 4. The CDR3 nucleotides read TGTGCCAGCAGCGCCGGGACTAGGACCTACGAGCAGTACTTC. Its translation is CASSAGTRTYEQYF.

The chain joins TRBV15 to TRBJ2-4; TRBD1 is a possible D gene (5 bases). Germline CDR1 LNHNV, CDR2 YYDKDF (reference sequence). The CDR3 covers 16 residues. Deletions cut 0 bases from V and 1 base from J, with 10 bases between. Here the CDR3 DNA reads TGTGCCACCAGCAGAGATGGTACAGGCGCCAAAAACATTCAGTACTTC. Translating it yields CATSRDGTGAKNIQYF.

The chain is built from TRBV5-6 and TRBJ1-2; TRBD1 aligns across 10 bases. Germline-derived CDR1 and CDR2 are SGHDT and YYEEEE. The CDR3 contains 16 residues. V trimming: 4 bases; J trimming: 4 bases; junction bases outside the gene matches: 10. CDR3: CASSRMTGGARYGYTF. The CDR3 DNA sequence: TGTGCCAGCAGCCGGATGACAGGGGGCGCCCGCTATGGCTACACCTTC. Full variable domain (missing parts from reference TRBV5-6 and TRBJ1-2): DAGVTQSPTHLIKTRGQQVTLRCSPKSGHDTVSWYQQALGQGPQFIFQYYEEEERQRGNFPDRFSGHQFPNYSSELNVNALLLGDSALYLCASSRMTGGARYGYTFGSGTRLTVV.

The chain combines TRBV7-9 with TRBJ1-5; TRBD1 agrees at 9 bases. In germline, CDR1 is SEHNR, CDR2 FQNEAQ (reference sequence). This CDR3 has 16 amino acids. Trimming cost V 1 base and J 7 bases; bases outside gene matches: 8. CDR3: CASSLGRDRVEQPQHF. Written as DNA, the CDR3 is TGTGCCAGCAGCTTAGGTCGGGACAGGGTGGAGCAGCCCCAGCATTTT.

This clone was detected only once. The V call is TRBV5-6, the J call TRBJ1-2; D not certain. Germline V gives CDR1 SGHDT, CDR2 YYEEEE. V was pared by 0 bases and J by 8 bases, with 11 bases between. The CDR3 is made up of 13 amino acids. CDR3 sequence (DNA): TGTGCCAGCAGCTTGGGGAAGGGAGGAGGCTACACCTTC. Encoded protein: CASSLGKGGGYTF.

This clone has only a few counts. The chain is built from TRBV28 and TRBJ1-5, with D possibly being TRBD1 (6 bases). This CDR3 region has 17 residues. The V end lost 5 bases, the J end lost 3 bases, and 20 bases lay between the germline ends. In germline, CDR1 is MDHEN, CDR2 SYDVKM. The CDR3 nucleotides read TGTGCCAGCAGTGCGATCAACAGGGTACGATCCAATCAGCCCCAGCATTTT. Translation: CASSAINRVRSNQPQHF.

The J gene is TRBJ1-5, the V gene TRBV3-1 (or the pseudogene TRBV3-2); maybe TRBD1 (5 bases). The CDR3 extends over 14 amino acids. Germline lookup yields CDR1 LGHDT and CDR2 YNNKEL (reference sequence). V was clipped by 6 bases and J by 6 bases, with 15 bases between them. CDR3 loop: CASSVNTGGQPQHF. DNA of the CDR3: TGTGCCAGCAGTGTCAATACCGGGGGTCAGCCCCAGCATTTT.

This clone has ten or more counts. The chain carries TRBV2 and TRBJ1-3, with 10 nucleotides matching TRBD1. Germline V gene sequence: CDR1 SNHLY, CDR2 FYNNEI. The CDR3 covers 15 residues. Trimming cost V 4 bases and J 2 bases; bases outside gene matches: 2. CDR3 residues: CASSATGGAGNTIYF. The CDR3 DNA reads as TGTGCCAGCAGTGCGACAGGGGGCGCTGGAAACACCATATATTTT.

The genes are TRBV5-4 and TRBJ2-1; a weak D match, TRBD2 (6 bases). The length of the CDR3 is 16 residues. V was clipped by 1 base and J by 7 bases, with 18 bases between them. Per the germline V gene, CDR1 is SGHNT and CDR2 is YYREEE (reference sequence). The CDR3 is CASSLTGGPSGNEQFF. CDR3 DNA: TGTGCCAGCAGCTTGACCGGGGGTCCCTCTGGAAATGAGCAGTTCTTC.

This chain connects TRBV11-2 to TRBJ2-5, with 8 bases aligning to TRBD1. This CDR3 spans 17 amino acids. The trim removed 5 bases at V and 5 bases at J, leaving 16 bases unmatched. CDR1 is SGHAT and CDR2 is FQNNGV in the germline V gene. The CDR3 here is CASSPLRGQGREETQYF. Written as DNA, the CDR3 is TGTGCCAGCAGCCCTCTCCGAGGACAGGGCCGCGAGGAGACCCAGTACTTC.

The J gene is TRBJ1-5, the V gene TRBV6-2 or TRBV6-3; D ambiguous. The V gene lost 5 bases and the J gene lost 4 bases, with 9 bases spanning the gap. Germline V lookup: CDR1 MNHEY, CDR2 SVGEGT. This CDR3 contains 13 residues. Here the CDR3 DNA reads TGTGCCAGCAGTGGCAGATCTAATCAGCCCCAGCATTTT. The encoded protein is CASSGRSNQPQHF.

The rearrangement links TRBV2 to TRBJ1-1; D might be TRBD1 (5 bases). The CDR3 contains 12 residues. Looked up from germline, CDR1 is SNHLY and CDR2 is FYNNEI. V was cut by 2 bases and J by 11 bases, with 12 bases left in between. CDR3 in amino acids: CASSERGSNAFF. The CDR3 DNA is TGTGCCAGCAGTGAAAGGGGCTCGAATGCTTTCTTT.

The chain links TRBV6-5 to TRBJ1-2; perhaps TRBD1 as D (6 bases). The V gene lost 0 bases and the J gene lost 7 bases, with 15 bases spanning the gap. The CDR3 totals 15 residues. Germline CDR1 and CDR2: MNHEY and SVGAGI. Here the CDR3 reads CASSYSSAGEGGYTF. The DNA for the CDR3 is TGTGCCAGCAGTTACTCTTCGGCAGGGGAAGGTGGCTACACCTTC.

This clone was recorded once. The gene calls are TRBV2 and TRBJ1-2, with D tentatively TRBD1 (5 bases). Between the trimmed V and J ends, which lost 10 bases and 0 bases, there was a span of 15 bases. The CDR3 has 14 residues. Looked up from germline, CDR1 is SNHLY and CDR2 is FYNNEI. DNA of the CDR3: TGTGCCAATAAAAGACAGCCTTCTAACTATGGCTACACCTTC. It yields the protein CANKRQPSNYGYTF.

The chain uses TRBV7-3 and TRBJ2-1; 11 positions agree with TRBD2. The CDR3 is 14 residues long. The ends lost 5 bases at V and 6 bases at J; junction bases unmatched: 3. Germline values: CDR1 SGHTA, CDR2 FQGTGA. The CDR3 nucleotides are TGTGCCAGCAGCCGACTAGCGGGGCTCAATGAGCAGTTCTTC. It codes for CASSRLAGLNEQFF.

V and J are TRBV24-1 and TRBJ1-5; maybe TRBD1 (6 bases). V was pared by 2 bases and J by 2 bases, with 9 bases between. The germline CDR1 and CDR2 sequences are KGHDR and SFDVKD. This CDR3 is 15 amino acids long. CDR3 nucleotide sequence: TGTGCCACCAGTGATTCGCGACAGGGCAATCAGCCCCAGCATTTT. It is translated as CATSDSRQGNQPQHF.

V and J are TRBV5-1 and TRBJ1-1; 7 bases are a match to TRBD1. Germline-derived CDR1 and CDR2 are SGHRS and YFSETQ. The CDR3 runs 16 residues. Trimming cost V 0 bases and J 0 bases; bases outside gene matches: 5. CDR3: CASSLARGLVNTEAFF. Written as DNA, the CDR3 is TGCGCCAGCAGCTTGGCGAGGGGGCTAGTGAACACTGAAGCTTTCTTT. Filled out from reference TRBV5-1 and TRBJ1-1, the complete variable domain reads KAGVTQTPRYLIKTRGQQVTLSCSPISGHRSVSWYQQTPGQGLQFLFEYFSETQRNKGNFPGRFSGRQFSNSRSEMNVSTLELGDSALYLCASSLARGLVNTEAFFGQGTRLTVV.